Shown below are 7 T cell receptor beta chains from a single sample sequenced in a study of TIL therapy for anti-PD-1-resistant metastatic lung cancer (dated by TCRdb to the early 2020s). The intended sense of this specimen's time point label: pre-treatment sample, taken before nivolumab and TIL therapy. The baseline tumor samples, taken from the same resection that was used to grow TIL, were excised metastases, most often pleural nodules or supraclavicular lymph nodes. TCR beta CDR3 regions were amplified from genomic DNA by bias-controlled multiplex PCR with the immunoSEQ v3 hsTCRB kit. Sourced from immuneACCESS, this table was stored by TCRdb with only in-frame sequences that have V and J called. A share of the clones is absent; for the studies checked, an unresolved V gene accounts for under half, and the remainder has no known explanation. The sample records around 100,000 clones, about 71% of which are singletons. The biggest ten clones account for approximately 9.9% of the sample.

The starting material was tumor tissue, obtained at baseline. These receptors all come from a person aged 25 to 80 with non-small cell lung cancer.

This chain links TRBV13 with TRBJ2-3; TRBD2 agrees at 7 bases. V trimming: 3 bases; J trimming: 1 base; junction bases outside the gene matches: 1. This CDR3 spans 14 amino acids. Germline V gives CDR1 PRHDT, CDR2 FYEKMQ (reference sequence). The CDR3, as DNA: TGTGCCAGCAGCTTCACTAGCGGCACAGATACGCAGTATTTT. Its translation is CASSFTSGTDTQYF.

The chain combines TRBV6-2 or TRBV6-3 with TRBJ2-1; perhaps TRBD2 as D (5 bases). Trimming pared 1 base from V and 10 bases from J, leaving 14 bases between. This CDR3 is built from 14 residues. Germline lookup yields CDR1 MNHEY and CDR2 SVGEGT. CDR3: CASSYFRPSTEQFF. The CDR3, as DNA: TGTGCCAGCAGTTACTTCCGGCCTAGCACAGAGCAGTTCTTC.

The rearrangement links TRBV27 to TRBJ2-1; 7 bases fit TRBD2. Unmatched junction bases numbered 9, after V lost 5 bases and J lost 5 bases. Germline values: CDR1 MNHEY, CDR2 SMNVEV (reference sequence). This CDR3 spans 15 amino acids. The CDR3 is CASSRGRAENNEQFF. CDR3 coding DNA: TGTGCCAGCAGTCGGGGGAGGGCCGAAAACAATGAGCAGTTCTTC.

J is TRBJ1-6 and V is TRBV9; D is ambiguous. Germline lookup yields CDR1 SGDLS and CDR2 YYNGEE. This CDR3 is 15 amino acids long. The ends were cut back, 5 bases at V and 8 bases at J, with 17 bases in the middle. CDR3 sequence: CASSDDGGRYSPLHF. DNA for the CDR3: TGTGCCAGCAGTGACGACGGTGGGCGCTATTCACCCCTCCACTTT.

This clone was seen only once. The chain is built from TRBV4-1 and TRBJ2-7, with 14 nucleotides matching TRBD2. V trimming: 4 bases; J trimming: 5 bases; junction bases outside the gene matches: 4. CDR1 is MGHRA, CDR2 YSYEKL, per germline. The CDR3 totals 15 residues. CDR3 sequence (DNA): TGCGCCAGCAGCCGACTAGCGGGAGGGAGCCACGAGCAGTACTTC. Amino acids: CASSRLAGGSHEQYF.

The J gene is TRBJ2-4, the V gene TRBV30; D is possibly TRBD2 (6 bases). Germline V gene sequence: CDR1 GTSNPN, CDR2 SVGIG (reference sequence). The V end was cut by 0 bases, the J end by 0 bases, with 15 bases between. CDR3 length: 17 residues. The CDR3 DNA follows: TGTGCCTGGAGTGTGGGACTGACGGGAGTAGCCAAAAACATTCAGTACTTC. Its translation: CAWSVGLTGVAKNIQYF.

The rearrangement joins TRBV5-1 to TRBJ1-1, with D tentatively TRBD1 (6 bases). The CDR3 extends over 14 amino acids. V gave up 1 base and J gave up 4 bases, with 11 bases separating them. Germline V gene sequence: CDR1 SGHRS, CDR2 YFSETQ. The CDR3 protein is CASSLTGWGTEAFF. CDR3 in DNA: TGCGCCAGCAGCTTGACAGGGTGGGGCACTGAAGCTTTCTTT. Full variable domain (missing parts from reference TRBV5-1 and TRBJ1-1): KAGVTQTPRYLIKTRGQQVTLSCSPISGHRSVSWYQQTPGQGLQFLFEYFSETQRNKGNFPGRFSGRQFSNSRSEMNVSTLELGDSALYLCASSLTGWGTEAFFGQGTRLTVV.